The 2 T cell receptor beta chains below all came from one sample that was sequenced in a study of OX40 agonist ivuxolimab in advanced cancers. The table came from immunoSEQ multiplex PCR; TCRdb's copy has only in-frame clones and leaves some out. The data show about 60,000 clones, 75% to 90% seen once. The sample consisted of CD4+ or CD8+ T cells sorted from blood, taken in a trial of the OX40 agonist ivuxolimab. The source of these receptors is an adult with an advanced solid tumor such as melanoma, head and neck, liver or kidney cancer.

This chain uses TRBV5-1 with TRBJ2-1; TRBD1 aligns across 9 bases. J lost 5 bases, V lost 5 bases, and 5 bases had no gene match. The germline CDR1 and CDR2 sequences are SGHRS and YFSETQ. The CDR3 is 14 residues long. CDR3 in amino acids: CASRMGTGNNEQFF. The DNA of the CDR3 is TGCGCCAGCAGGATGGGGACAGGGAACAATGAGCAGTTCTTC.

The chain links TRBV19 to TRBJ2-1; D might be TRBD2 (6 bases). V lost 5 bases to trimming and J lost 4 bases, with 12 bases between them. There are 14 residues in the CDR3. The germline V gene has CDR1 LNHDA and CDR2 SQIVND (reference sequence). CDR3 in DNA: TGTGCCAGTAGTCTCCAGGGACTGTACAATGAGCAGTTCTTC. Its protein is CASSLQGLYNEQFF. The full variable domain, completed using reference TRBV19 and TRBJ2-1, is DGGITQSPKYLFRKEGQNVTLSCEQNLNHDAMYWYRQDPGQGLRLIYYSQIVNDFQKGDIAEGYSVSREKKESFPLTVTSAQKNPTAFYLCASSLQGLYNEQFFGPGTRLTVL.